Below, 27 T cell receptor beta chains from the same sample are listed, as sequenced in a study of T-cell memory formation after mild COVID-19. TCRdb re-analysed the 5' RACE reads in MiXCR, keeping a single row per CDR3 protein. The repertoire includes roughly 600,000 distinct CDR3 sequences, roughly 18% of them detected once, and 9.5% to 15% sits in the top ten. The sequenced sample was PBMCs or a T cell subset sorted from them (not recorded which). All receptors derive from an adult woman who had mild COVID-19 (a few samples of this study predate the infection). Cell type and time point are not known.

This clonotype was observed many times. The chain uses TRBV5-1 and TRBJ2-1; D ambiguous. Trimming shortened V by 1 base and J by 8 bases, and 10 bases separated the two germline ends. Germline values: CDR1 SGHRS, CDR2 YFSETQ. This CDR3 comprises 13 residues. CDR3 in DNA: TGCGCCAGCAGCTTGACCCTAGTGGATGAGCAGTTCTTC. Amino acids: CASSLTLVDEQFF.

This chain connects TRBV12-3 or TRBV12-4 to TRBJ2-2; the match to TRBD2 covers 7 bases. The CDR3 contains 16 residues. V trimming: 5 bases; J trimming: 4 bases; junction bases outside the gene matches: 10. CDR3 protein: CASSSGEWGTTGELFF. The CDR3 DNA follows: TGTGCCAGCAGTAGCGGGGAGTGGGGGACCACCGGGGAGCTGTTTTTT.

This clonotype was seen a handful of times. The chain joins TRBV7-8 to TRBJ2-7, with 15 bases lining up with TRBD2. The CDR3 consists of 19 residues. CDR1 and CDR2 from the germline V gene are SGHVS and FQNEAQ. V shed 5 bases and J 2 bases; nucleotides not matched to a gene: 13. CDR3 DNA sequence: TGTGCCAGCAGCCCTACGGGACTAGCGGGAGGAGAACTTACCTACGAGCAGTACTTC. This codes for CASSPTGLAGGELTYEQYF.

The chain joins TRBV24-1 to TRBJ2-1; D possibly matches TRBD1 or TRBD2 (6 bases each). Germline V lookup: CDR1 KGHDR, CDR2 SFDVKD. The CDR3 has 15 amino acids. V was pared by 4 bases and J by 2 bases, with 11 bases between. In nucleotides, the CDR3 is TGTGCCACCAGTGAGGGGGGCGGGGCCTACAATGAGCAGTTCTTC. It specifies CATSEGGGAYNEQFF.

This chain uses TRBV5-1 with TRBJ2-7; the D gene could be TRBD1 or TRBD2 (5 bases each). Trimming took off 2 bases at V and 9 bases at J, with 21 bases between the two ends. CDR1 is SGHRS, CDR2 YFSETQ, per germline. The CDR3 extends over 15 amino acids. The CDR3 loop reads CASSLNNQPPGPQYF. For the CDR3, the DNA is TGCGCCAGCAGCTTAAACAATCAACCCCCGGGGCCGCAGTACTTC.

In its sample, this clonotype was seen a few times. J is TRBJ2-3 and V is TRBV12-3 or TRBV12-4, with a tentative D call TRBD2 (6 bases). The CDR3 is 14 amino acids. V was trimmed by 6 bases and J by 4 bases, leaving 14 bases between them. This CDR3 is CASSPSRGSDTQYF. The CDR3, as DNA: TGTGCCAGCAGCCCTAGCCGGGGGTCAGATACGCAGTATTTT.

The gene calls are TRBV18 and TRBJ2-1; D remains unclear. V shed 3 bases and J shed 0 bases, with 15 bases lying between them. Germline values: CDR1 KGHSH, CDR2 LQKENI. There are 17 residues in the CDR3. The CDR3 here is CASSPYQVESSYNEQFF. DNA of the CDR3: TGTGCCAGCTCACCGTACCAGGTAGAGAGCTCCTACAATGAGCAGTTCTTC.

The genes are TRBV20-1 and TRBJ2-7, with 7 bases identical to TRBD2. The germline V gene encodes CDR1 DFQATT and CDR2 SNEGSKA (reference sequence). Unmatched junction bases numbered 3, after V lost 3 bases and J lost 1 base. This CDR3 region has 13 residues. The DNA for the CDR3 is TGCAGTGCTAGGAGCGGGAAATCCTACGAGCAGTACTTC. Protein product: CSARSGKSYEQYF.

CDR3 residues: CASSTRQGGLNTEAFF. The CDR3 DNA reads as TGCGCCAGCAGCACGCGACAGGGGGGCTTGAACACTGAAGCTTTCTTT. The genes are TRBV5-1 and TRBJ1-1; TRBD1 matches 9 bases. The CDR3 runs to 16 residues. Per germline, CDR1 SGHRS and CDR2 YFSETQ. V was pared by 4 bases and J by 0 bases, with 7 bases of the junction left unmatched.

The sample holds one count of this clonotype. V is TRBV20-1 and J is TRBJ2-7; 11 nucleotides match TRBD2. The CDR3 runs 15 residues. CDR1 is DFQATT, CDR2 SNEGSKA, per germline (reference sequence). Trimming cost V 0 bases and J 5 bases; bases outside gene matches: 6. The CDR3 coding sequence is TGCAGTGCTAGAGATCCGACTAGCGGGAAGGACGAGCAGTACTTC. Amino acid sequence: CSARDPTSGKDEQYF.

V usage is TRBV7-2 and J usage is TRBJ2-7, with a possible D match to TRBD1 (6 bases). V was clipped by 5 bases and J by 0 bases, with 11 bases between them. Per germline, CDR1 SGHTA and CDR2 FQGNSA. The CDR3 consists of 14 residues. CDR3 sequence (DNA): TGTGCCAGCAGCGCCGGACAGTACTCCTACGAGCAGTACTTC. This encodes CASSAGQYSYEQYF.

The chain carries TRBV2 and TRBJ2-1; tentative D call: TRBD2 (6 bases). The CDR3 consists of 16 residues. Trimming cost V 4 bases and J 1 base, with 14 bases left between them. The germline V gene encodes CDR1 SNHLY and CDR2 FYNNEI. The CDR3 loop is CASSVEAGSSYNEQFF. The DNA for the CDR3 is TGTGCCAGCAGTGTCGAGGCGGGGAGTTCCTACAATGAGCAGTTCTTC.

This clonotype has only one observation. At one end, the junction sequence differs from germline, possibly due to a read error. The chain combines TRBV12-3 or TRBV12-4 with TRBJ2-7, with D hard to call. This CDR3 region has 16 residues. CDR3 coding DNA: TGTGCCAGCAGAATCCAGGACGGACGATTCTCCAACGAGCAGTACTTC. This gives the protein CASRIQDGRFSNEQYF.

The V call is TRBV2, the J call TRBJ2-2; TRBD1 matches 9 bases. The CDR3 has 15 amino acids. Trimming removed 3 bases from V and 2 bases from J; junction bases left unmatched: 1. Looked up from germline, CDR1 is SNHLY and CDR2 is FYNNEI. Written as DNA, the CDR3 is TGTGCCAGCAGTGAGGACAGGGGAAACACCGGGGAGCTGTTTTTT. Protein: CASSEDRGNTGELFF.

CDR3 nucleotide sequence: TGTGCCACCCGGAGCGGAGAGACCCCAGATACGCAGTATTTT. Amino acids: CATRSGETPDTQYF. The chain couples TRBV27 to TRBJ2-3, with a possible D match to TRBD2 (5 bases). Trimming took 10 bases from V and 4 from J, leaving 18 bases between them. CDR1 MNHEY and CDR2 SMNVEV come from the germline V gene (reference sequence). The CDR3 consists of 14 residues.

This clonotype turned up a few times. This chain connects TRBV29-1 to TRBJ2-4; 10 bases line up with TRBD2. The CDR3 consists of 14 residues. J gave up 6 bases and V 7 bases, and 9 bases lay outside the gene matches. CDR1 is SQVTM, CDR2 ANQGSEA, per germline. As DNA, the CDR3 is TGCAGCGCACGAGCGGGAGGGCCGCGAAACATTCAGTACTTC. Protein product: CSARAGGPRNIQYF.

The chain has TRBV5-5 and TRBJ2-2; possible D gene TRBD1, 6 bases. V lost 5 bases to trimming and J lost 2 bases, with 13 bases between them. Germline V lookup: CDR1 SGHKS, CDR2 YYEKEE (reference sequence). The CDR3 is 15 residues long. CDR3 residues: CASRPGTPNTGELFF. CDR3 nucleotide sequence: TGTGCCAGCAGGCCCGGGACACCTAACACCGGGGAGCTGTTTTTT. Together with reference TRBV5-5 and TRBJ2-2, the CDR3 gives the full variable domain: DAGVTQSPTHLIKTRGQQVTLRCSPISGHKSVSWYQQVLGQGPQFIFQYYEKEERGRGNFPDRFSARQFPNYSSELNVNALLLGDSALYLCASRPGTPNTGELFFGEGSRLTVL.

This clonotype has only a few counts. The J gene is TRBJ2-2, the V gene TRBV20-1; D remains unclear. Germline CDR1 DFQATT, CDR2 SNEGSKA (reference sequence). V was trimmed by 5 bases and J by 3 bases, leaving 7 bases between them. This CDR3 is 12 amino acids long. For the CDR3, the DNA is TGCAGTGCTCAAGGGCACACCGGGGAGCTGTTTTTT. Translated, it gives CSAQGHTGELFF.

In its sample, this clonotype was seen a few times. The V gene is TRBV7-2, the J gene TRBJ2-5, with 8 bases that match TRBD2. Looked up from germline, CDR1 is SGHTA and CDR2 is FQGNSA. This CDR3 has 17 residues. J lost 5 bases, V lost 1 base, and 12 bases had no gene match. The CDR3 reads CASSLVLGVAGSETQYF. The CDR3 nucleotides are TGTGCCAGCAGCTTAGTCCTCGGGGTAGCGGGAAGCGAGACCCAGTACTTC.

This clonotype was detected only a few times. The J gene is TRBJ2-7, the V gene TRBV5-5; 11 bases align to TRBD2. CDR1 and CDR2 from the germline V gene are SGHKS and YYEKEE (reference sequence). The CDR3 contains 15 residues. Trimming took 4 bases from V and 1 from J; bases not matched to a gene: 4. The CDR3 sequence: CASSPSSGRSYEQYF. CDR3 DNA: TGTGCCAGCAGCCCGTCTAGCGGGAGGTCCTACGAGCAGTACTTC. The full variable domain, its missing parts supplied by reference TRBV5-5 and TRBJ2-7, is DAGVTQSPTHLIKTRGQQVTLRCSPISGHKSVSWYQQVLGQGPQFIFQYYEKEERGRGNFPDRFSARQFPNYSSELNVNALLLGDSALYLCASSPSSGRSYEQYFGPGTRLTVT.

This clonotype has just a few counts. This chain connects TRBV20-1 to TRBJ2-4, with D tentatively TRBD2 (6 bases). Trimming took off 3 bases at V and 0 bases at J, with 12 bases between the two ends. The CDR3 has 15 amino acids. Germline CDR1 DFQATT, CDR2 SNEGSKA (reference sequence). The CDR3 DNA is TGCAGTGCTAGGGGGGGTAGACTAGCCAAAAACATTCAGTACTTC. Translating gives CSARGGRLAKNIQYF.

This clonotype appeared a few times. This chain uses TRBV30 with TRBJ2-4; no firm D call. Trimming took 1 base from V and 0 from J, leaving 10 bases between them. CDR1 and CDR2 (germline): GTSNPN, SVGIG (reference sequence). The CDR3 sequence is 15 residues long. The CDR3 sequence is CAWSGSRLAKNIQYF. The DNA of the CDR3 is TGTGCCTGGAGTGGAAGCAGACTAGCCAAAAACATTCAGTACTTC.

A few counts support this clonotype. The chain recombines TRBV5-1 with TRBJ1-1; D uncertain. Trimming stripped 4 bases from V and 1 base from J, with 14 bases between. There are 15 residues in the CDR3. Per the germline V gene, CDR1 is SGHRS and CDR2 is YFSETQ. CDR3 sequence reads: CASSPREGGNTEAFF. The CDR3 bases are TGCGCCAGCAGCCCCCGGGAGGGCGGGAACACTGAAGCTTTCTTT.

This clonotype showed up just a few times. The chain is built from TRBV7-9 and TRBJ2-7; 10 bases fit TRBD2. This CDR3 has 16 residues. From germline, CDR1 is SEHNR and CDR2 FQNEAQ (reference sequence). V lost 5 bases, J lost 1 base, and 8 bases stayed unmatched. CDR3 nucleotides: TGTGCCAGCAGCCGAACCCTGGGACTAGCGTCCTACGAGCAGTACTTC. As protein: CASSRTLGLASYEQYF.

In this sample, this clonotype turned up a few times. The chain has TRBV6-5 and TRBJ2-6; D unclear. Per the germline V gene, CDR1 is MNHEY and CDR2 is SVGAGI. The CDR3 is 12 residues long. V shed 11 bases and J shed 0 bases, with 5 bases lying between them. CDR3 loop: CAAGSGANVLTF. CDR3 coding DNA: TGTGCCGCTGGCTCTGGGGCCAACGTCCTGACTTTC.

This sequence joins TRBV12-3 or TRBV12-4 and TRBJ2-1; TRBD2 is a possible D gene (5 bases). V was cut by 7 bases and J by 9 bases, with 22 bases left in between. The CDR3 loop spans 15 amino acids. Written as DNA, the CDR3 is TGTGCCAGCATGGCGACTCTAGCTGATCGGCCTGAGCAGTTCTTC. This gives the protein CASMATLADRPEQFF.

This clonotype was counted only a few times. The chain combines TRBV6-1 with TRBJ1-5; D is unclear. The V and J ends lost 1 base and 7 bases respectively, with 17 bases between them. Germline V CDR1 and CDR2: MNHNS, SASEGT. The CDR3 is 16 residues long. CDR3 coding DNA: TGTGCCAGCAGTGAAGAGGGCATACGGGGATGGCAGCCCCAGCATTTT. This codes for CASSEEGIRGWQPQHF.